This note documents a single T cell receptor beta chain sequence. The sample comes from a study of cytomegalovirus exposure and HLA in healthy donors. Across the study: The 95 to 150 validation repertoires used a platform that matched the one used for the approximately 670 first-cohort repertoires, as a later analysis reported.

The table came from immunoSEQ multiplex PCR; TCRdb's copy has only in-frame clones and leaves some out. The sample has hundreds of thousands of clones; 90% are singletons. V gave up 10 bases and J gave up 3 bases, with 16 bases separating them. This CDR3 is built from 13 residues. Germline lookup yields CDR1 ENHRY and CDR2 SYGVKD. Sequenced: PBMCs. The chain joins TRBV10-3 to TRBJ2-7; tentatively, D is TRBD1 or TRBD2 (5 bases each). This TCR derives from a woman younger than 45 in good health and CMV-seronegative. The CDR3 is CATTYEGNYEQYF. The CDR3 DNA reads TGTGCCACCACCTATGAGGGGAACTACGAGCAGTACTTC.